A single T cell receptor (beta chain) is shown here with its context. This sample was taken from a study of T cells in Graves' hyperthyroidism and ophthalmopathy. Using RNA transcripts as the source, TCR beta CDR3 regions were amplified. Using the HTBI primer set, a first-round RT-PCR was run on the TCR CDR3. MiXCR was run by TCRdb on the multiplex PCR reads, yielding one entry per CDR3 protein. The sample consists of 490,000 or so distinct CDR3 sequences, over 35% of them appearing once. The specimen sequenced was peripheral blood or thyroid tissue (not recorded which). The clonotype comes from an adult woman with Graves' disease, either hyperthyroidism or ophthalmopathy (not recorded which).

The CDR3 region is CSAMWGRGTYEQYF. The DNA for the CDR3 is TGCAGTGCTATGTGGGGCAGGGGGACCTACGAGCAGTACTTC. The rearrangement uses TRBV20-1 and TRBJ2-7; 7 bases are a match to TRBD1. V lost 4 bases, J lost 2 bases, and 8 bases stayed unmatched. Germline CDR1 and CDR2: DFQATT and SNEGSKA (reference sequence). CDR3 length: 14 amino acids.